The present TCR beta chain was sequenced within a study of a mutant IDH1 vaccine in newly diagnosed glioma. Of note for this clone: Its antigen is still unknown.

Time point in this sample: week 11, during vaccination. Vaccination used 300 ug of mutant IDH1 20-mer peptide per dose, with topical imiquimod. Repertoires were generated with immunoSEQ multiplex PCR, while TCRdb's copy carries only in-frame clones and drops some. The data show 57,000 or so clones, 84% seen once. The CDR3 spans 13 residues. Trimming removed 3 bases at V and 5 bases at J, with 8 bases between. Germline CDR1 SGHTA, CDR2 FQGNSA. This receptor was obtained from a man between 25 and 39 years old with glioma. The sample consisted of PBMCs, taken from a glioma patient whose treatment included an IDH1 peptide vaccine. This chain connects TRBV7-2 to TRBJ1-3; no firm D call. CDR3 DNA: TGTGCCAGCAGCTTGAGGCGTCGAAACACCATATATTTT. Translated, it gives CASSLRRRNTIYF.